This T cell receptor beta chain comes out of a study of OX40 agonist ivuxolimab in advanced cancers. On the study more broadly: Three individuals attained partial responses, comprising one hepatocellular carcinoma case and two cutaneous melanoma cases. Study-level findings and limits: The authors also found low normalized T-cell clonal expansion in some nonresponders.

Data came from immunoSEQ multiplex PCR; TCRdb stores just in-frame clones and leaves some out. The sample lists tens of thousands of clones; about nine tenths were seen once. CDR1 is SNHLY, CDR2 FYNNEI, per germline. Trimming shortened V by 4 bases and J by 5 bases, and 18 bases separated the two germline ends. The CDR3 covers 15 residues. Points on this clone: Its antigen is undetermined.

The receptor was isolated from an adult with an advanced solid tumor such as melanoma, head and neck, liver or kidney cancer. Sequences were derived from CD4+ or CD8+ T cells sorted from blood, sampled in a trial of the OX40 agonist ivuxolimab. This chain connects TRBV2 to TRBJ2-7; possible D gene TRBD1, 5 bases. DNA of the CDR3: TGTGCCAGCAGTGGAGCAGGGCCTGCCACCCACGAGCAGTACTTC. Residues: CASSGAGPATHEQYF. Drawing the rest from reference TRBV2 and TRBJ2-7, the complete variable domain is EPEVTQTPSHQVTQMGQEVILRCVPISNHLYFYWYRQILGQKVEFLVSFYNNEISEKSEIFDDQFSVERPDGSNFTLKIRSTKLEDSAMYFCASSGAGPATHEQYFGPGTRLTVT.